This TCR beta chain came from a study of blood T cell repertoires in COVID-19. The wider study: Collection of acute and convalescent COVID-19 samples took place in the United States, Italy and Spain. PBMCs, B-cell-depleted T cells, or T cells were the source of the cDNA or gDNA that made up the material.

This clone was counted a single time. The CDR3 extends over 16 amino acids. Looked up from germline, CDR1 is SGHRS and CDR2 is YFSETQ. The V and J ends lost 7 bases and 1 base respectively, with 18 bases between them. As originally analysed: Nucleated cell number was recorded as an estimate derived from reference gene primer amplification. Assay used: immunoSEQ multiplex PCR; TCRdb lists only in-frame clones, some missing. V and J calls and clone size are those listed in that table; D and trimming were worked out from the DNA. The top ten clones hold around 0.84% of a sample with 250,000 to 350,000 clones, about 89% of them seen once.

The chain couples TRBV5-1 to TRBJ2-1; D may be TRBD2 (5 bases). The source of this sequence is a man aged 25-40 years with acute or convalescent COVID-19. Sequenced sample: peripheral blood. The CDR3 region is CASLPWTGSSYNEQFF. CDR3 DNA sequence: TGCGCCAGCCTCCCTTGGACTGGGTCTTCCTACAATGAGCAGTTCTTC. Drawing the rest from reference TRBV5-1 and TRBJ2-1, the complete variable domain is KAGVTQTPRYLIKTRGQQVTLSCSPISGHRSVSWYQQTPGQGLQFLFEYFSETQRNKGNFPGRFSGRQFSNSRSEMNVSTLELGDSALYLCASLPWTGSSYNEQFFGPGTRLTVL.